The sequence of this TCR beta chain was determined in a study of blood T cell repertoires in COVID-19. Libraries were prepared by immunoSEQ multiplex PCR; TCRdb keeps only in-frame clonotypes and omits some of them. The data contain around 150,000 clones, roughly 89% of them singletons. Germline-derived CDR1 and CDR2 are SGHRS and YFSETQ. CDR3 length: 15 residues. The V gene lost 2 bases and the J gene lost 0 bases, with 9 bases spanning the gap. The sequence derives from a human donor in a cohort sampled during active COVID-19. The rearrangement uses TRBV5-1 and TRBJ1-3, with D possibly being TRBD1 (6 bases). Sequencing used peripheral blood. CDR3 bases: TGCGCCAGCAGCTTCCTAGGGGGCTCTGGAAACACCATATATTTT. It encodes CASSFLGGSGNTIYF.